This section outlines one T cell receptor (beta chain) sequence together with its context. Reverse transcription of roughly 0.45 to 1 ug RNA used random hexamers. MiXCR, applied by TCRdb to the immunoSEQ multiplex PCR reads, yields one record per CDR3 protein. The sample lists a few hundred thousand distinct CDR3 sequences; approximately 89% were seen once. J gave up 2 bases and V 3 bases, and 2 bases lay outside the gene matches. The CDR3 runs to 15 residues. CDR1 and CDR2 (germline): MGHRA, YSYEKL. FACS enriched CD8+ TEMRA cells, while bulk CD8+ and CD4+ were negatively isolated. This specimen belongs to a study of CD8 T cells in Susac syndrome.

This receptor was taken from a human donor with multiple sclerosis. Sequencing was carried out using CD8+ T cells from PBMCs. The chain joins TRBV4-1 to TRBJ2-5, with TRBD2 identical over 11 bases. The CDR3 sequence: CASSHVAGGQETQYF. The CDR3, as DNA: TGCGCCAGCAGCCACGTAGCGGGGGGGCAAGAGACCCAGTACTTC.